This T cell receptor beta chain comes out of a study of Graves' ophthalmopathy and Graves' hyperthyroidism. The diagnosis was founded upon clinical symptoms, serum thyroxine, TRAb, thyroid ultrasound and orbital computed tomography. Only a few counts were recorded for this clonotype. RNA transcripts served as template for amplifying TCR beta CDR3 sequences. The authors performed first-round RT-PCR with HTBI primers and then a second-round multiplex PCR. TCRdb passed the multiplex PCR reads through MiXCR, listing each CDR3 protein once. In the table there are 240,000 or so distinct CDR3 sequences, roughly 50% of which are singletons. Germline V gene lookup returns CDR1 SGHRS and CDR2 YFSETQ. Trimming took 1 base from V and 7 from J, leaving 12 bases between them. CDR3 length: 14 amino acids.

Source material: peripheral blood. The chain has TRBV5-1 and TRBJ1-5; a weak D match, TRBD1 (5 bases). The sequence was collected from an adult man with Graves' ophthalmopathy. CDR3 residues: CASSLSGRGQPQHF. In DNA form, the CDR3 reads TGCGCCAGCAGCTTGAGTGGGAGGGGACAGCCCCAGCATTTT.